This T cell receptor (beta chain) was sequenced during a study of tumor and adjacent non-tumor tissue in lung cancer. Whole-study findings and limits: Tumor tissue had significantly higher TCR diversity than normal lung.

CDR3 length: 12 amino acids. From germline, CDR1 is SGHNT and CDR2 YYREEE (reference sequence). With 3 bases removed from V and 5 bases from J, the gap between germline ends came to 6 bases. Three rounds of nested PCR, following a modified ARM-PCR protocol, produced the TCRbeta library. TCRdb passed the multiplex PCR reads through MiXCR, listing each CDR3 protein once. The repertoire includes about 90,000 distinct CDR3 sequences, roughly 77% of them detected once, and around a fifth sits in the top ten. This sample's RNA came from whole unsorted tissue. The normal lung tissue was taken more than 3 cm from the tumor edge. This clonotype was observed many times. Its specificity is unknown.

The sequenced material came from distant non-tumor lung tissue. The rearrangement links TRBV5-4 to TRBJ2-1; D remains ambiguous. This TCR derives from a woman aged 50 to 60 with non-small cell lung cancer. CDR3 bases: TGTGCCAGCAGCTGGACCCACAATGAGCAGTTCTTC. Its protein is CASSWTHNEQFF. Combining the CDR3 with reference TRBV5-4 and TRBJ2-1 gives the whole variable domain ETGVTQSPTHLIKTRGQQVTLRCSSQSGHNTVSWYQQALGQGPQFIFQYYREEENGRGNFPPRFSGLQFPNYSSELNVNALELDDSALYLCASSWTHNEQFFGPGTRLTVL.